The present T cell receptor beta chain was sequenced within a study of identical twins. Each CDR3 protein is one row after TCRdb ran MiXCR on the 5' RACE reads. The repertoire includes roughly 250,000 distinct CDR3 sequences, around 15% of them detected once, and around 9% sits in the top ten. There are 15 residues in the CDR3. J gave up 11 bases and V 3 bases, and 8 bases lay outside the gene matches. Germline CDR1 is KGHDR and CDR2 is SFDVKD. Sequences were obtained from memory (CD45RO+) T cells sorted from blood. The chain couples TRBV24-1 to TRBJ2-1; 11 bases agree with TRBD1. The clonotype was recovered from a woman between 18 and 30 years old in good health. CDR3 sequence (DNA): TGTGCCACCAGTGATCCGGACAGGGGGCACCTAAAGCAGTTCTTC. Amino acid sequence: CATSDPDRGHLKQFF.